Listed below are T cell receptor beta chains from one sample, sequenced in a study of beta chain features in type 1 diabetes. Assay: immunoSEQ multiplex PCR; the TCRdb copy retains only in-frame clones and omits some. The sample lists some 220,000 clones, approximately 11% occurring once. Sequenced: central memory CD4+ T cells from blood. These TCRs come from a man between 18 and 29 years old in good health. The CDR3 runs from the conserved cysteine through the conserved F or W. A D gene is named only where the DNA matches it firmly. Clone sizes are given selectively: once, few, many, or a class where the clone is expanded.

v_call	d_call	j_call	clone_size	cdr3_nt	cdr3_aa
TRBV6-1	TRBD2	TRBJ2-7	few	TGTGCCAGCAGTGATTCTAGCGGGAGCTCCTACGAGCAGTACTTC	CASSDSSGSSYEQYF
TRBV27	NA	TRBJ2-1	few	TGTGCCAGCAGTTCTTACGGGAGCTCCTACAATGAGCAGTTCTTC	CASSSYGSSYNEQFF
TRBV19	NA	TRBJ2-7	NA	TGTGCCAGTAAAAGGCGGGACAGCTCCTACGAGCAGTACTTC	CASKRRDSSYEQYF
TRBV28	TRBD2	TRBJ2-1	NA	TGTGCCAGCAGTTTATGGGGGACTAGCGGGAGGAATGAGCAGTTCTTC	CASSLWGTSGRNEQFF
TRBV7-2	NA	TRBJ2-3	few	TGTGCCAGCAGCTTAGTACCGGGGGCTACAGATACGCAGTATTTT	CASSLVPGATDTQYF
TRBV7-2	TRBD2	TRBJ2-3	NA	TGTGCCAGCAGCCGGGGGGTCGCATCAACAGATACGCAGTATTTT	CASSRGVASTDTQYF
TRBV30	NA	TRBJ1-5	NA	TGTGCCTGGACCCGGACAGAAGGCAATCAGCCCCAGCATTTT	CAWTRTEGNQPQHF
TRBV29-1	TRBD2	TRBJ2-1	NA	TGCAGCGTGGCGGTGGGGGGGAACTACAATGAGCAGTTCTTC	CSVAVGGNYNEQFF
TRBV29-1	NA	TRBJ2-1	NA	TGCAGCTCGGGGACGACCGATGAGCAGTTCTTC	CSSGTTDEQFF
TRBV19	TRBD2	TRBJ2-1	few	TGTGCCAGTAGTACTAGCGGGGGAGGCTCCTACAATGAGCAGTTCTTC	CASSTSGGGSYNEQFF
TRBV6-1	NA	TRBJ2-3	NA	TGTGCCAGCAGTGAGAAGGTGGATACGCAGTATTTT	CASSEKVDTQYF
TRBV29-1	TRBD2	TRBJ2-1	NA	TGCAGCGTTGTTGAGGGACTAGACGAGAGTGAGCAGTTCTTC	CSVVEGLDESEQFF
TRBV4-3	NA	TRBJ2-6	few	TGCGCCAGCAGCCAAGAGATGGAGCGCTCTGGGGCCAACGTCCTGACTTTC	CASSQEMERSGANVLTF
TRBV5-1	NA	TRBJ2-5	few	TGCGCCAGCAGCTTGGGGCAGGGGATAGAGACCCAGTACTTC	CASSLGQGIETQYF
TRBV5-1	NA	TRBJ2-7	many	TGCGCCAGCAGCTTGTGGGCACGAGAGGGCCACGAGCAGTACTTC	CASSLWAREGHEQYF
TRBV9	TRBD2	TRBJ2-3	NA	TGTGCCAGCAGCGTAGTAAGTAGCGGGAGGGCCGGCGCAGATACGCAGTATTTT	CASSVVSSGRAGADTQYF
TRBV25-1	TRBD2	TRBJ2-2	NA	TGTGCCAGCAGTGAAGTTAGCGGGGGTCATGCCGGGGAGCTGTTTTTT	CASSEVSGGHAGELFF
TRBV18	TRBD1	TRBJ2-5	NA	TGTGCCAGCTCCCACCGGACAGGCCAAGAGACCCAGTACTTC	CASSHRTGQETQYF
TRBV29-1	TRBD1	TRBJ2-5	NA	TGCAGCGTGGAGGACAGGGCCTTGTTGACCCAGTACTTC	CSVEDRALLTQYF
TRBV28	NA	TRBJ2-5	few	TGTGCCAGCAGTTATCAGGGTTTCGAGACCCAGTACTTC	CASSYQGFETQYF
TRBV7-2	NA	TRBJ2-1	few	TGTGCCAGCAGCTTAGCAGGCAGAAGCTCCTACAATGAGCAGTTCTTC	CASSLAGRSSYNEQFF
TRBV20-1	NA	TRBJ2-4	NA	TGCAGTGCTAGACCCACCGGGGCCCAGTACTTC	CSARPTGAQYF
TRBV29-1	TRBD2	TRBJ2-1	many	TGCAGCGTGCGAACTAGCGGGAGGGACAATGAGCAGTTCTTC	CSVRTSGRDNEQFF
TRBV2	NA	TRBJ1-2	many	TGTGCCAGCAGTGAAATGTCAGGCTATGGCTACACCTTC	CASSEMSGYGYTF
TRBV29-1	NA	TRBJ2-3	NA	TGCAGCGTTCGCAGGGGCCAGTCTCCAGATACGCAGTATTTT	CSVRRGQSPDTQYF
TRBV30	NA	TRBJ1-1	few	TGTGCCTGGAGTGTAGGGGGGGACGGCACTGAAGCTTTCTTT	CAWSVGGDGTEAFF
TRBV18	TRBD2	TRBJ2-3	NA	TGTGCCAGCTCAACTCCCGCGGGACTAGCCTCAGATACGCAGTATTTT	CASSTPAGLASDTQYF
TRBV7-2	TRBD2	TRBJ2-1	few	TGTGCCAGCAGCACCCAAACTAGCGGGAGTTACAATGAGCAGTTCTTC	CASSTQTSGSYNEQFF
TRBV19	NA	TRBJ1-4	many	TGTGCCAGTAGTATAGATCAGGCGTCCGGTGAAAAACTGTTTTTT	CASSIDQASGEKLFF
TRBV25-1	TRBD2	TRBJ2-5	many	TGTGCCAGCAGTGATTGGGAGGGGGAGACCCAGTACTTC	CASSDWEGETQYF
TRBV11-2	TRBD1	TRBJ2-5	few	TGTGCCAGCAGCCTCACCGGGACAGGGTATTTGGAGACCCAGTACTTC	CASSLTGTGYLETQYF
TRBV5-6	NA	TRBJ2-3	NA	TGTGCCAGCAGCAGCGGGACACTACGGAGCACAGATACGCAGTATTTT	CASSSGTLRSTDTQYF
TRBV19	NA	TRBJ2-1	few	TGTGCCAGTAGTATAGGGCAGGGCGGCTCCTACAATGAGCAGTTCTTC	CASSIGQGGSYNEQFF
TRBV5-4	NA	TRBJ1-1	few	TGTGCCAGCAGCTTGTCGCCGTCGGGGAGCACTGAAGCTTTCTTT	CASSLSPSGSTEAFF
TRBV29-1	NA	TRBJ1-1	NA	TGCAGCGTTGCGGAAGTGAACACTGAAGCTTTCTTT	CSVAEVNTEAFF
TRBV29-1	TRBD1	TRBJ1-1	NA	TGCAGCGTCGGACAGGGTTCAACGGGAGCTTTCTTT	CSVGQGSTGAFF
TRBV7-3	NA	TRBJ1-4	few	TGTGCCAGCAGCCCCCGGACATCGGGAGATGAAAAACTGTTTTTT	CASSPRTSGDEKLFF
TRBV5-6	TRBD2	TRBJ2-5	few	TGTGCCAGCAGCTTGGCCTTAAGCGGGAGGGCCGGAGAGACCCAGTACTTC	CASSLALSGRAGETQYF
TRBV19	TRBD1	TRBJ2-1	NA	TGTGCCAGTAGTATCGCCAAGGGACAGGGAAGGGGCAATGAGCAGTTCTTC	CASSIAKGQGRGNEQFF
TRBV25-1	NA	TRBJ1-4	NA	TGTGCCAGCAGTGATTTTGGGGCCAGGGGATCTTATGAAAAACTGTTTTTT	CASSDFGARGSYEKLFF
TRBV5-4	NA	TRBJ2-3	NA	TGTGCCAGCAGCTTGGACCTAGATACGCAGTATTTT	CASSLDLDTQYF
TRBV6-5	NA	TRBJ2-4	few	TGTGCCAGCAGTTTCCGATCTACGGGAAACATTCAGTACTTC	CASSFRSTGNIQYF
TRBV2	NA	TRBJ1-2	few	TGTGCCAGCAGTGAATTGTGGACCCGTGCTAACTATGGCTACACCTTC	CASSELWTRANYGYTF
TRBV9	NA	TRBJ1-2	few	TGTGCCAGCAGCGTAGCTCCATCGGGGAATGGCTACACCTTC	CASSVAPSGNGYTF
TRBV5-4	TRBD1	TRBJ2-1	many	TGTGCCAGCAGCTTTCGGGACAGCCACAATGAGCAGTTCTTC	CASSFRDSHNEQFF
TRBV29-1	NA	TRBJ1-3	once	TGCAGCGTTCCCCCAGAGGTACGAAACACCATATATTTT	CSVPPEVRNTIYF
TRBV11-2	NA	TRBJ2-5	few	TGTGCCAGCAGCTTAGAAGCGGAAGAGACCCAGTACTTC	CASSLEAEETQYF
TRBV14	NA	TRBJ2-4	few	TGTGCCAGCAGCCCAATAGGGGCCCCTAATATTCAGTACTTC	CASSPIGAPNIQYF
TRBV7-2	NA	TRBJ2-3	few	TGTGCCAGCAGCTTAGGTGGCACAGATACGCAGTATTTT	CASSLGGTDTQYF
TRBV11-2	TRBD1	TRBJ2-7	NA	TGTGCCAGCAGCTCACCACGTACAGGGGTTGAGCAGTACTTC	CASSSPRTGVEQYF
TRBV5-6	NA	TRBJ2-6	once	TGTGCCAGCAGCCCCCCGACAATGGGGGCCAACGTCCTGACTTTC	CASSPPTMGANVLTF
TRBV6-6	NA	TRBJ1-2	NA	TGTGCCAGCAGGTCCCCGCGCAGGCCCTATGGCTACACCTTC	CASRSPRRPYGYTF
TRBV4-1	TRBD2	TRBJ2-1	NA	TGCGCCAGCAGCCAAGGGGGAGCGGGAGTCTCCTACAATGAGCAGTTCTTC	CASSQGGAGVSYNEQFF
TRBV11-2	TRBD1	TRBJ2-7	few	TGTGCCAGCAGCTTAGATAACAGGGGTTACGAGCAGTACTTC	CASSLDNRGYEQYF
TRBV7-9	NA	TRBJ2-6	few	TGTGCCAGCAGCTTAGCTAGAGACTCTGGGGCCAACGTCCTGACTTTC	CASSLARDSGANVLTF
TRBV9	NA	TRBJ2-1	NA	TGTGCCAGCAGCGTAGGACGGCCCGGGAACTACAATGAGCAGTTCTTC	CASSVGRPGNYNEQFF
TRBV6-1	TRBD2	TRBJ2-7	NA	TGTGCCAGCAGCCGGACTAGCGGGCACGAGCAGTACTTC	CASSRTSGHEQYF